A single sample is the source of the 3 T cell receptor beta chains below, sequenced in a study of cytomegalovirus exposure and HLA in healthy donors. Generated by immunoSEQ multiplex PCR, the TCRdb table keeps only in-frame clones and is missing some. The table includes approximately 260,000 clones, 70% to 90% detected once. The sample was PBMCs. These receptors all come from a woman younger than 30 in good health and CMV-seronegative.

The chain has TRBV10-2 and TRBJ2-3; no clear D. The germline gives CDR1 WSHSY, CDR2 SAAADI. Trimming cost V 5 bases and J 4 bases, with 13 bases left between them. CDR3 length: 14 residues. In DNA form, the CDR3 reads TGCGCCAGCAGTACGAGTGGAGTGCCAGATACGCAGTATTTT. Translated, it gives CASSTSGVPDTQYF.

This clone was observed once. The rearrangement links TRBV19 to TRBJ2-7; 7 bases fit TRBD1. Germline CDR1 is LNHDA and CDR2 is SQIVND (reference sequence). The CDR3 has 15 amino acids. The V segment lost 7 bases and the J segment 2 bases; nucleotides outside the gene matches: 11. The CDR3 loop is CASTPSPGTAYEQYF. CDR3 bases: TGTGCCAGTACCCCTTCACCCGGGACAGCCTACGAGCAGTACTTC. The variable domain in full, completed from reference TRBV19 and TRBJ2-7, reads DGGITQSPKYLFRKEGQNVTLSCEQNLNHDAMYWYRQDPGQGLRLIYYSQIVNDFQKGDIAEGYSVSREKKESFPLTVTSAQKNPTAFYLCASTPSPGTAYEQYFGPGTRLTVT.

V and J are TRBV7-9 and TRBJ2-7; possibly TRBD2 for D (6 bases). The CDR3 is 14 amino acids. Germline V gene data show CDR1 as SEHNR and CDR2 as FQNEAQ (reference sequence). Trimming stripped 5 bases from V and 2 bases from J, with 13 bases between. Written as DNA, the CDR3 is TGTGCCAGCAGCCCATCGGAGCGGGCCTACGAGCAGTACTTC. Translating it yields CASSPSERAYEQYF.